The sequence of this T cell receptor beta chain was determined in a study of T cell repertoires in cytomegalovirus infection. This clonotype was picked up a small number of times. TCRdb reprocessed the reads via MiXCR and lists one record per CDR3 protein. Of approximately 500,000 distinct CDR3 sequences in the sample, about 26% were seen once. The germline gives CDR1 SGHTA, CDR2 FQGNSA. This CDR3 region has 13 residues. Trimming pared 3 bases from V and 10 bases from J, leaving 12 bases between. The chain couples TRBV7-2 to TRBJ1-4, with D tentatively TRBD1 (5 bases). Sequenced input: PBMCs. The receptor's source is a human donor in good health (CMV status not recorded). Some clones in this sample may be carry-over from other donors' samples. In nucleotides, the CDR3 is TGTGCCAGCAGCTTGGACGGGCAGGGAAAACTGTTTTTT. Translation: CASSLDGQGKLFF.